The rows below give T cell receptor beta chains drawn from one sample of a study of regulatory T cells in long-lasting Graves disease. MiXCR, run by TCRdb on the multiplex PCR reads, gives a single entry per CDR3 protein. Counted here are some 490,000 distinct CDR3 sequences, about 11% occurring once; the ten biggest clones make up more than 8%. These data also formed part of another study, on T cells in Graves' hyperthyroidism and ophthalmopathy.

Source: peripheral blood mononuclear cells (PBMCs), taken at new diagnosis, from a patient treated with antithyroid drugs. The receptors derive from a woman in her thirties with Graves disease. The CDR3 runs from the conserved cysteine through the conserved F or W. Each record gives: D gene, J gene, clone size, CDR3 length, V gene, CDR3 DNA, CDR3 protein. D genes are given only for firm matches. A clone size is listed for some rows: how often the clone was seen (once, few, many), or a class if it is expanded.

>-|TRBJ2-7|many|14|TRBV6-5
TGTGCCAGCAGTTACTCGATCGGAGATCTAGAGCAGTACTTC
CASSYSIGDLEQYF
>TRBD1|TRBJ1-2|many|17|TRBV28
TGTGCCAGCAGGTTGTTGTTGGCAGGGACAGGGATCGACGGCTACACCTTC
CASRLLLAGTGIDGYTF
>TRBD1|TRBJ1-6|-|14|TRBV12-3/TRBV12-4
TGTGCCAGCAGTTTAGGGGGACAGGGCCGGCCCCTCCACTTT
CASSLGGQGRPLHF
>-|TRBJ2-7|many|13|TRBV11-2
TGTGCCAGCAGCTTGGGACGCTCCTACGAGCAGTACTTC
CASSLGRSYEQYF
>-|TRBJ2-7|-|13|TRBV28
TGTGCCAGCAGCGAGGGAGCCCGTTACGAGCAGTACTTC
CASSEGARYEQYF
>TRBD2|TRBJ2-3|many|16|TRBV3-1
TGTGCCAGCAGCCCCCATAGCGGGAGTAGAACAGATACGCAGTATTTT
CASSPHSGSRTDTQYF
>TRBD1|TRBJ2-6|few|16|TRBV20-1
TGCAGTGCCTGGGACAGGGATATCTCTGGGGCCAACGTCCTGACTTTC
CSAWDRDISGANVLTF
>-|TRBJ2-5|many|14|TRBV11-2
TGTGCCAGCAGCTTAGTCCGTGGGAAAGAGACCCAGTACTTC
CASSLVRGKETQYF
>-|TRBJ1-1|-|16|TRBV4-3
TGCGCCAGCAGCCAAGACGTCGTAGAGGTCCTAACTGAAGCTTTCTTT
CASSQDVVEVLTEAFF
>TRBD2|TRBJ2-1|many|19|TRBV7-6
TGTGCCAGCAGCCAGAAACAGCGTAGCAGGACTAGCGTAAGGAATGAGCAGTTCTTC
CASSQKQRSRTSVRNEQFF
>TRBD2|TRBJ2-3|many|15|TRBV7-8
TGTGCCAGCAGCTTACGGGGGGACGGCACAGATACGCAGTATTTT
CASSLRGDGTDTQYF
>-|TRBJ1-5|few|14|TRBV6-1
TGTGCCAGCAGAGAGACAGGACCCAAGGGGACCCAGCATTTT
CASRETGPKGTQHF
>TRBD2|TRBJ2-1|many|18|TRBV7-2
TGTGCCAGCAGCGGCAGGACTAGCGGGAGTCTGTCCTACAATGAGCAGTTCTTC
CASSGRTSGSLSYNEQFF
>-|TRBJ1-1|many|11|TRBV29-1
TGCAGCGTTGAACGGGGGAGTTTGGCTTTCTTT
CSVERGSLAFF
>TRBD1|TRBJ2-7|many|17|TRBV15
TGTGCCACCAGCAGAGATGTGGGGACAGGGAAGGCCTACGAGCAGTACTTC
CATSRDVGTGKAYEQYF
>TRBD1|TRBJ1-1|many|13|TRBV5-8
TGTGCCAGCAGCATACGGACAGGGCTTGGAGCTTTCTTT
CASSIRTGLGAFF
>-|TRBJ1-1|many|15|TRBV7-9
TGTGCCAGCAGCTCCTACCGGGACTGGGGCACTGAAGCTTTCTTT
CASSSYRDWGTEAFF
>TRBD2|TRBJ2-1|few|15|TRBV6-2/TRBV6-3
TGTGCCAGCAGAAAACCTAGCGGGAGGCCCAATGAGCAGTTCTTC
CASRKPSGRPNEQFF
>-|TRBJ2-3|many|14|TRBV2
TGTGCCAGCATGGTTCAGCGGAGCACAGATACGCAGTATTTT
CASMVQRSTDTQYF
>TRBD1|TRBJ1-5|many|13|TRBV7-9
TGTGCCAGCAGCCGAGGGGGCGGCCAGCCCCAGCATTTT
CASSRGGGQPQHF
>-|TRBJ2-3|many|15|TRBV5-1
TGCGCCAGCAGCCCCATCAAGGAGGGGGGTGATACGCAGTATTTT
CASSPIKEGGDTQYF
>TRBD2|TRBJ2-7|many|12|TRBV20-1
TGCGGTGTAGCGGGAGTCTCCTACGAGCAGTACTTC
CGVAGVSYEQYF
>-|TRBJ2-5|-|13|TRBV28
TGTGCCAGCAGTTTATCGGGCCGGAGGTCCCAGTACTTC
CASSLSGRRSQYF
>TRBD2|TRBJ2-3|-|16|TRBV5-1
TGCGCCAGCAGACAGGGTACTAGCGGGAGTACAGATACGCAGTATTTT
CASRQGTSGSTDTQYF
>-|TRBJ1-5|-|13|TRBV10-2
TGCGCCAGCACCCCGGTGAACAATCAGCCCCAGCATTTT
CASTPVNNQPQHF
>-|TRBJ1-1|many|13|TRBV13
TGTGCCAGCAGCTTCCCGTGGGACACTGAAGCTTTCTTT
CASSFPWDTEAFF
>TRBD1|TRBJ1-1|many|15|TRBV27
TGTGCCAGCAGAAGATCGACAGGGCGGTACACTGAAGCTTTCTTT
CASRRSTGRYTEAFF
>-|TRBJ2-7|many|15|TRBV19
TGTGCCAGTAGTATGTGGGGGACAACCTCCTACGAGCAGTACTTC
CASSMWGTTSYEQYF
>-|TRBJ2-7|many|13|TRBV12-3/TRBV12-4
TGTGCCAGCAGTTTTAAGGGTTTGGGCGAGCAGTACTTC
CASSFKGLGEQYF
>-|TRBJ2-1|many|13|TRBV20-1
TGCAGTGCTAGAGCTACTACATACAATGAGCAGTTCTTC
CSARATTYNEQFF
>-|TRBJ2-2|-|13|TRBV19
TGTGCCAGTAGTGAGCGGGTCCCCGGGGAGCTGTTTTTT
CASSERVPGELFF
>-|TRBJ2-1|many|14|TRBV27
TGTGCCAGCAGTTTCGGAGGGAGTGGGGGTGAGCAGTTCTTC
CASSFGGSGGEQFF
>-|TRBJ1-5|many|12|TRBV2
TGTGCCAGCAGGGGTCTTGGGTCGTCCCAGCATTTT
CASRGLGSSQHF
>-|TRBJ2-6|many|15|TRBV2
TGTGCCAGCAGAGGTCTTCGCTCTGGGGCCAACGTCCTGACTTTC
CASRGLRSGANVLTF
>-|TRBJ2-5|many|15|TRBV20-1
TGCAGTGCTTTTACCTCCCGGGACCGGCAAGAGACCCAGTACTTC
CSAFTSRDRQETQYF
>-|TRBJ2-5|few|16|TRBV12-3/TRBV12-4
TGTGCCAGCAGCCCTCAGCTCAGGGGCGCGGGGGAGACCCAGTACTTC
CASSPQLRGAGETQYF